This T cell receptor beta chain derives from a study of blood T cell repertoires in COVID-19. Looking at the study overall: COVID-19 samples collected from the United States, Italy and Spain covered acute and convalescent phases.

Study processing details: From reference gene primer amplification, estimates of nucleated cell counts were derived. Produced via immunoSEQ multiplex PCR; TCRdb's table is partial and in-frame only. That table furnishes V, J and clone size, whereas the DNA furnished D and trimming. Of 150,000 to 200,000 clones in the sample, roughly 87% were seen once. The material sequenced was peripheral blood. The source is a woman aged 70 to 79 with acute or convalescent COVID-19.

The CDR3 DNA follows: TGTGCCAGCAGAGAGACAGGGACTCACGAGCAGTACTTC. This encodes CASRETGTHEQYF. The chain carries TRBV25-1 and TRBJ2-7, with D perhaps TRBD1 (7 bases). CDR3 length: 13 amino acids. Germline V gene lookup returns CDR1 MGHDK and CDR2 SYGVNS. The V end was cut by 6 bases, the J end by 5 bases, with 14 bases between.